Reported below is one T cell receptor (beta chain). Generated by immunoSEQ multiplex PCR, the TCRdb table keeps only in-frame clones and is missing some. The data hold fewer than 140,000 clones, with 91% observed a single time. These data are taken from a study of T cell changes during pregnancy in multiple sclerosis. Germline V gene data show CDR1 as LGHNA and CDR2 as YSLEER. This CDR3 region has 15 residues. The J segment lost 10 bases and the V segment lost 0 bases, leaving 7 bases of the junction unmatched. The sample in question was peripheral blood, obtained before pregnancy. This rearrangement joins TRBV4-3 to TRBJ1-3; 9 positions agree with TRBD1. The clonotype originates from a female donor with multiple sclerosis, enrolled in a pregnancy study. The CDR3 region is CASSQDAGTGLTIYF. In DNA form, the CDR3 reads TGCGCCAGCAGCCAAGATGCAGGGACAGGGTTGACCATATATTTT.